This passage covers 28 T cell receptor beta chains from one sample sequenced in a study of OX40 agonist ivuxolimab in advanced cancers. Clones were read by immunoSEQ multiplex PCR, and TCRdb kept only the in-frame ones, dropping some. Found here are roughly 79,000 clones, approximately 92% of them singletons; the top ten hold 0.45% to 0.65%. The starting material was CD4+ or CD8+ T cells sorted from blood, obtained in a trial of the OX40 agonist ivuxolimab. These receptors originate from an adult with an advanced solid tumor such as melanoma, head and neck, liver or kidney cancer.

The chain uses TRBV6-4 and TRBJ2-2; 9 bases are shared with TRBD2. Per germline, CDR1 MRHNA and CDR2 SNTAGT. V lost 8 bases and J lost 1; bases outside the gene matches: 2. The CDR3 sequence is 14 residues long. The CDR3 region is CASATSGNTGELFF. DNA for the CDR3: TGTGCCAGCGCGACTAGCGGGAACACCGGGGAGCTGTTTTTT.

The chain couples TRBV30 to TRBJ1-4, with unresolved D. Between the trimmed V and J ends, which lost 2 bases and 8 bases, there was a span of 15 bases. This CDR3 is built from 14 residues. The germline V gene encodes CDR1 GTSNPN and CDR2 SVGIG (reference sequence). CDR3 in DNA: TGTGCCTGGAGTCTCGGTTTCCTCAAGGAAAAACTGTTTTTT. This encodes CAWSLGFLKEKLFF.

The count of this clone is one. Written as DNA, the CDR3 is TGTGCCAGCAGCTTACTCGGGGGGATAGATACGCAGTATTTT. Residues: CASSLLGGIDTQYF. V usage is TRBV7-3 and J usage is TRBJ2-3, with 7 bases aligning to TRBD2. The germline V gene has CDR1 SGHTA and CDR2 FQGTGA. This CDR3 is 14 amino acids long. The ends lost 2 bases at V and 5 bases at J; junction bases unmatched: 4.

This clone has just one count. The V and J genes are TRBV11-2 and TRBJ2-6, with a possible D match to TRBD2 (5 bases). CDR1 SGHAT and CDR2 FQNNGV come from the germline V gene. V gave up 5 bases and J gave up 0 bases, with 20 bases separating them. CDR3 length: 19 residues. The CDR3 bases are TGTGCCAGCAGCCGCGTCCCGCGAGGGCGGTACTCTGGGGCCAACGTCCTGACTTTC. Translated, it gives CASSRVPRGRYSGANVLTF.

The gene calls are TRBV7-2 and TRBJ1-1, with unresolved D. From germline, CDR1 is SGHTA and CDR2 FQGNSA. Trimming removed 0 bases from V and 5 bases from J, with 10 bases in between. The CDR3 covers 14 residues. The CDR3 bases are TGTGCCAGCAGCTTAGCCAGGACGATAACTGAAGCTTTCTTT. Amino acid sequence: CASSLARTITEAFF.

V gene TRBV25-1 combines with J gene TRBJ2-7; tentatively, D is TRBD1 (6 bases). This CDR3 is 13 amino acids long. In germline, CDR1 is MGHDK, CDR2 SYGVNS. V dropped 4 bases and J dropped 3 bases, with 10 bases sitting between them. The CDR3 spells CASSGDTDYEQYF. Written as DNA, the CDR3 is TGTGCCAGCAGTGGGGACACCGACTACGAGCAGTACTTC.

The chain carries TRBV6-5 and TRBJ2-5, with unresolved D. Germline CDR1 reads MNHEY; CDR2 reads SVGAGI. This CDR3 has 12 amino acids. Trimming removed 6 bases from V and 1 base from J, with 6 bases in between. The CDR3 spells CASSRSQETQYF. CDR3 bases: TGTGCCAGCAGCAGGAGCCAAGAGACCCAGTACTTC.

This rearrangement joins TRBV28 to TRBJ2-3; the match to TRBD2 covers 8 bases. The CDR3 totals 14 residues. Germline-derived CDR1 and CDR2 are MDHEN and SYDVKM. The junction had 10 bases not matched to a gene; V was cut back by 8 bases and J by 6 bases. The CDR3 region is CASGGSGSVDTQYF. CDR3 bases: TGTGCCAGCGGGGGGAGCGGGAGTGTGGATACGCAGTATTTT.

The rearrangement links TRBV19 to TRBJ1-3; D is ambiguous. Trimming cost V 2 bases and J 4 bases, with 12 bases left between them. CDR3 length: 15 amino acids. Per the germline V gene, CDR1 is LNHDA and CDR2 is SQIVND (reference sequence). Written as DNA, the CDR3 is TGTGCCAGTAGTATACGTCCTCCGGCGGGAAACACCATATATTTT. This codes for CASSIRPPAGNTIYF. Combining the CDR3 with reference TRBV19 and TRBJ1-3 gives the whole variable domain DGGITQSPKYLFRKEGQNVTLSCEQNLNHDAMYWYRQDPGQGLRLIYYSQIVNDFQKGDIAEGYSVSREKKESFPLTVTSAQKNPTAFYLCASSIRPPAGNTIYFGEGSWLTVV.

The CDR3 reads CASSLDPVPANEKLFF. In DNA, the CDR3 is TGTGCCAGCAGCTTGGACCCTGTTCCGGCTAATGAAAAACTGTTTTTT. The chain joins TRBV5-5 to TRBJ1-4, with D unresolved. V lost 0 bases and J lost 3, with 12 bases in between. Germline V gene sequence: CDR1 SGHKS, CDR2 YYEKEE (reference sequence). The length of the CDR3 is 16 residues. Combining the CDR3 with reference TRBV5-5 and TRBJ1-4 gives the whole variable domain DAGVTQSPTHLIKTRGQQVTLRCSPISGHKSVSWYQQVLGQGPQFIFQYYEKEERGRGNFPDRFSARQFPNYSSELNVNALLLGDSALYLCASSLDPVPANEKLFFGSGTQLSVL.

This clone counts as medium-sized. V gene TRBV30 combines with J gene TRBJ2-7, with TRBD1 matching over 9 bases. This CDR3 contains 14 residues. Germline CDR1 and CDR2: GTSNPN and SVGIG (reference sequence). The junction had 8 bases not matched to a gene; V was cut back by 3 bases and J by 5 bases. The CDR3 reads CAWRQQGASNEQYF. CDR3 nucleotide sequence: TGTGCCTGGAGACAACAGGGGGCTAGCAACGAGCAGTACTTC.

This rearrangement joins TRBV7-8 to TRBJ2-1; 12 bases map to TRBD1. J was trimmed by 4 bases and V by 0 bases; bases with no gene match: 4. Germline CDR1 reads SGHVS; CDR2 reads FQNEAQ. This CDR3 is 17 amino acids long. CDR3 loop: CASSLAGQGAWYNEQFF. In DNA form, the CDR3 reads TGTGCCAGCAGCTTAGCGGGACAGGGGGCATGGTACAATGAGCAGTTCTTC.

The chain has TRBV21-1 and TRBJ1-1; the D call of TRBD1 is as the table states it, not checked on the DNA. TRBV21-1 is designated a pseudogene. This CDR3 is 16 amino acids long. CDR3 in amino acids: CASSLRTGNMNTEAFF. As DNA, the CDR3 is TGTGCCAGCAGCCTACGGACAGGGAACATGAACACTGAAGCTTTCTTT.

The CDR3 spells CASSSQPRGNSYEQYF. CDR3 nucleotides: TGCGCCAGCAGCTCCCAACCCAGGGGCAACTCCTACGAGCAGTACTTC. This chain uses TRBV5-1 with TRBJ2-7; TRBD1 is a possible D gene (6 bases). The germline CDR1 and CDR2 sequences are SGHRS and YFSETQ. CDR3 length: 16 amino acids. Trimming pared 3 bases from V and 0 bases from J, leaving 16 bases between.

The rearrangement joins TRBV7-2 to TRBJ2-6, with D perhaps given as TRBD1 or TRBD2 (6 bases each). Trimming shortened V by 2 bases and J by 6 bases, and 11 bases separated the two germline ends. This CDR3 is 15 amino acids long. CDR1 and CDR2 from the germline V gene are SGHTA and FQGNSA. CDR3 nucleotide sequence: TGTGCCAGCAGCTTAAGGGGGGTGGAGGCCAACGTCCTGACTTTC. As protein: CASSLRGVEANVLTF.

The chain couples TRBV19 to TRBJ1-2, with 7 nucleotides matching TRBD1. Per germline, CDR1 LNHDA and CDR2 SQIVND (reference sequence). There are 16 residues in the CDR3. V lost 5 bases, J lost 1 base, and 10 bases stayed unmatched. CDR3 nucleotide sequence: TGTGCCAGTAGTGGGACAGCCTCTCTAGTTAACTATGGCTACACCTTC. This encodes CASSGTASLVNYGYTF.

The chain recombines TRBV4-1 with TRBJ2-1; 9 bases are shared with TRBD2. CDR1 and CDR2 (germline): MGHRA, YSYEKL. This CDR3 is built from 15 residues. The trim removed 3 bases at V and 10 bases at J, leaving 10 bases unmatched. CDR3 sequence (DNA): TGCGCCAGCAGCCAGATGGTAGCGGGAGTGGGGGAGCAGTTCTTC. Translation gives CASSQMVAGVGEQFF.

V and J are TRBV11-3 and TRBJ2-1; D is undetermined. The germline V gene encodes CDR1 SGHNT and CDR2 YENEEA. Between the trimmed V and J ends, which lost 1 base and 5 bases, there was a span of 3 bases. The CDR3 covers 12 residues. CDR3 DNA: TGTGCCAGCAGCTTAGGGGACAATGAGCAGTTCTTC. The encoded protein is CASSLGDNEQFF.

This clone has just a few counts. The chain joins TRBV4-2 to TRBJ1-1; unclear D gene. The ends were cut back, 7 bases at V and 2 bases at J, with 14 bases in the middle. Germline CDR1 reads LGHNA; CDR2 reads YNFKEQ. The CDR3 loop spans 14 amino acids. CDR3 sequence (DNA): TGTGCCAGCACCCTCAACCCTAGAAACACTGAAGCTTTCTTT. It translates to CASTLNPRNTEAFF.

This rearrangement joins TRBV28 to TRBJ2-3; perhaps TRBD1 as D (8 bases). The germline V gene has CDR1 MDHEN and CDR2 SYDVKM. Trimming shortened V by 7 bases and J by 3 bases, and 17 bases separated the two germline ends. The CDR3 has 15 residues. This CDR3 is CASIAGGGSTDTQYF. The CDR3 DNA follows: TGTGCCAGCATCGCAGGGGGCGGGAGTACAGATACGCAGTATTTT.

This chain joins TRBV5-4 and TRBJ2-2; 8 nucleotides align to TRBD2. Germline values: CDR1 SGHNT, CDR2 YYREEE (reference sequence). V trimming: 4 bases; J trimming: 6 bases; junction bases outside the gene matches: 11. There are 16 residues in the CDR3. CDR3 amino acids: CASSPPGGRTSGELFF. The CDR3 bases are TGTGCCAGCAGCCCGCCGGGGGGGCGAACCTCCGGGGAGCTGTTTTTT.

The chain links TRBV4-3 to TRBJ2-1, with D possibly being TRBD1 or TRBD2 (6 bases each). Trimming took off 0 bases at V and 6 bases at J, with 12 bases between the two ends. The CDR3 totals 15 residues. CDR1 is LGHNA and CDR2 is YSLEER in the germline V gene. CDR3 in DNA: TGCGCCAGCAGCCAAGACGCCAGGGGAGGCAATGAGCAGTTCTTC. Translation: CASSQDARGGNEQFF.

Regarding this clone: One junction end does not reproduce the germline sequence, and a read error may be involved. J is TRBJ2-3 and V is TRBV29-1; 10 bases align to TRBD2. Germline CDR1 reads SQVTM; CDR2 reads ANQGSEA. The CDR3 consists of 14 residues. CDR3 coding DNA: TGCAGCGTTGTACCTAGCGGGAGCCCAGACACGCAGTATTTT. It codes for CSVVPSGSPDTQYF.

The chain combines TRBV19 with TRBJ2-1; TRBD2 matches 15 bases. Per germline, CDR1 LNHDA and CDR2 SQIVND (reference sequence). This CDR3 has 17 residues. The ends lost 2 bases at V and 10 bases at J; junction bases unmatched: 9. CDR3 sequence: CASSIRVGLAGGHEQFF. The CDR3 nucleotides read TGTGCCAGTAGTATAAGAGTGGGACTAGCGGGAGGCCACGAGCAGTTCTTC. The full variable domain, completed using reference TRBV19 and TRBJ2-1, is DGGITQSPKYLFRKEGQNVTLSCEQNLNHDAMYWYRQDPGQGLRLIYYSQIVNDFQKGDIAEGYSVSREKKESFPLTVTSAQKNPTAFYLCASSIRVGLAGGHEQFFGPGTRLTVL.

The CDR3 DNA is TGCGCCAGCAGCCAAGGCTTACACACAGATACGCAGTATTTT. Protein: CASSQGLHTDTQYF. This chain uses TRBV4-3 with TRBJ2-3, with unresolved D. The V gene's germline CDR1 is LGHNA and CDR2 YSLEER. Trimming removed 1 base from V and 2 bases from J, with 7 bases in between. CDR3 size: 14 residues.

V usage is TRBV7-2 and J usage is TRBJ2-5; possibly TRBD1 or TRBD2 for D (5 bases each). Germline V CDR1 and CDR2: SGHTA, FQGNSA. V was clipped by 4 bases and J by 4 bases, with 19 bases between them. The CDR3 extends over 16 amino acids. The DNA for the CDR3 is TGTGCCAGCAGCTACGGCGGACGGGGCTTCGGAGAGACCCAGTACTTC. Amino acids: CASSYGGRGFGETQYF.

V gene TRBV11-1 combines with J gene TRBJ1-1; D is possibly TRBD1 (5 bases). Germline V gene data show CDR1 as SGHAT and CDR2 as FQDESV (reference sequence). The CDR3 runs to 14 residues. V gave up 5 bases and J gave up 10 bases, with 20 bases separating them. The chain's CDR3 is CASSRPGTAYGAFF. The CDR3 DNA reads TGTGCCAGCAGCCGCCCAGGGACGGCCTATGGAGCTTTCTTT.

The chain links TRBV23-1 to TRBJ1-2, with 10 bases identical to TRBD1. TRBV23-1 is marked as an open reading frame, function uncertain. This CDR3 is built from 13 residues. Trimming cost V 4 bases and J 8 bases; bases outside gene matches: 4. The CDR3 nucleotides are TGCGCCAGCAGTCGGACAGGGGGTGAGGGCTACACCTTC. Translating gives CASSRTGGEGYTF.